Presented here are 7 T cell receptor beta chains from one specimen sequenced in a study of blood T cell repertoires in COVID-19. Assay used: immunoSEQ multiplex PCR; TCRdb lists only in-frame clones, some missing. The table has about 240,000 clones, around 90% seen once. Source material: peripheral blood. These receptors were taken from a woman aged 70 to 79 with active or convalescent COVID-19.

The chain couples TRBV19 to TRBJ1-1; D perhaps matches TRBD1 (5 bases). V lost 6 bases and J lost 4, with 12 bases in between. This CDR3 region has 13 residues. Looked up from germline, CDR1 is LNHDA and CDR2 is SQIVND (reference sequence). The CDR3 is CASSNQGTTEAFF. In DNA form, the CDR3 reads TGTGCCAGTAGCAATCAGGGAACCACTGAAGCTTTCTTT.

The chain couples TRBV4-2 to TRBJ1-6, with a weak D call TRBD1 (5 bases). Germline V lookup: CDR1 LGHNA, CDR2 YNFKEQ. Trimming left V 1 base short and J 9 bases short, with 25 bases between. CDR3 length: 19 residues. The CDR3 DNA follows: TGTGCCAGCAGCCAAGCGACCGGTGGCGGGGGATTGGGTTTTTCACCCCTCCACTTT. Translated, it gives CASSQATGGGGLGFSPLHF.

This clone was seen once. The CDR3 loop is CASSLGPADTQYF. The CDR3 DNA reads TGTGCCAGCAGTTTAGGGCCCGCAGATACGCAGTATTTT. The gene calls are TRBV12-3 or TRBV12-4 and TRBJ2-3; no clear D gene. Trimming shortened V by 1 base and J by 4 bases, and 6 bases separated the two germline ends. The CDR3 has 13 amino acids.

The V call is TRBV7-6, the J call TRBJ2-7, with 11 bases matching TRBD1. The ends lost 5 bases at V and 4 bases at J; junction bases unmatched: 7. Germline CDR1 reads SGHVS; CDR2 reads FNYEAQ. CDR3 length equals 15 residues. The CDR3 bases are TGTGCCAGCAGCCCCGGGACAGGGGGAGGGTACGAGCAGTACTTC. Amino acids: CASSPGTGGGYEQYF.

The DNA for the CDR3 is TGTGCCAGCAGCTTAGGAGACAGGGGGCACTATGGCTACACCTTC. Translating it yields CASSLGDRGHYGYTF. The rearrangement joins TRBV7-2 to TRBJ1-2, with 10 nucleotides matching TRBD1. V trimming: 1 base; J trimming: 3 bases; junction bases outside the gene matches: 2. The germline gives CDR1 SGHTA, CDR2 FQGNSA. The CDR3 contains 15 residues. The full variable domain, with the rest looked up from reference TRBV7-2 and TRBJ1-2, is GAGVSQSPSNKVTEKGKDVELRCDPISGHTALYWYRQSLGQGLEFLIYFQGNSAPDKSGLPSDRFSAERTGGSVSTLTIQRTQQEDSAVYLCASSLGDRGHYGYTFGSGTRLTVV.

The CDR3 loop reads CASSPLGGSYNEQFF. The CDR3 nucleotides read TGTGCCAGCAGCCCCCTGGGGGGCTCCTACAATGAGCAGTTCTTC. This chain links TRBV7-2 with TRBJ2-1; the D gene is possibly TRBD2 (6 bases). The CDR3 spans 15 residues. V was clipped by 5 bases and J by 0 bases, with 11 bases between them. Germline CDR1 and CDR2: SGHTA and FQGNSA.

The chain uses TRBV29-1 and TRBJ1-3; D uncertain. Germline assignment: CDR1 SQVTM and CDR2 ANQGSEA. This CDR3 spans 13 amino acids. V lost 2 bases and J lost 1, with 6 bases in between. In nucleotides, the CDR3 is TGCAGCGTTGAAAAGACTTCTGGAAACACCATATATTTT. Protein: CSVEKTSGNTIYF.